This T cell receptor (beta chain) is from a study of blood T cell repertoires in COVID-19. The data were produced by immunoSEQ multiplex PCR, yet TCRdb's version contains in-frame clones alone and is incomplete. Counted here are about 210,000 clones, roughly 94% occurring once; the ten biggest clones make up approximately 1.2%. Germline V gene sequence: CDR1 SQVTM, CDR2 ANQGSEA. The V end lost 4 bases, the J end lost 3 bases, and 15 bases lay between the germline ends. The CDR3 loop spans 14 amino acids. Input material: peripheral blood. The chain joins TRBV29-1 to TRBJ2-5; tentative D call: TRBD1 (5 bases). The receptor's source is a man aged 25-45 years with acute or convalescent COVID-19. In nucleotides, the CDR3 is TGCAGCGTTGGGTACGGGTCAGGGAAAGAGACCCAGTACTTC. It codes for CSVGYGSGKETQYF.